Presented here are 6 T cell receptor beta chains from one specimen sequenced in a study of T cells in localized non-small cell lung cancer. Data came from immunoSEQ multiplex PCR; TCRdb stores just in-frame clones and leaves some out. The sample has tens of thousands of clones, roughly 76% seen once. The sequencing here drew on PBMCs, taken before any cancer treatment. The source of these receptors is a man between 40 and 75 years old with stage II lung adenocarcinoma.

This clone occurred once. The chain uses TRBV2 and TRBJ2-2; possible D gene TRBD2, 6 bases. The CDR3 is 14 amino acids. CDR1 is SNHLY and CDR2 is FYNNEI in the germline V gene. V was clipped by 8 bases and J by 1 base, with 11 bases between them. CDR3 in amino acids: CASRDSENTGELFF. The CDR3 DNA sequence: TGTGCCAGCCGGGACTCGGAGAACACCGGGGAGCTGTTTTTT.

V is TRBV7-9 and J is TRBJ2-2; 9 nucleotides align to TRBD1. CDR1 is SEHNR and CDR2 is FQNEAQ in the germline V gene (reference sequence). The CDR3 is 19 residues long. J lost 5 bases, V lost 4 bases, and 17 bases had no gene match. DNA of the CDR3: TGTGCCAGCAGCTCCACGCCGGGACAGGGAAAGGCGCGGACCGGGGAGCTGTTTTTT. This codes for CASSSTPGQGKARTGELFF.

The chain joins TRBV2 to TRBJ2-5; TRBD1 agrees at 9 bases. V lost 7 bases and J lost 3; bases outside the gene matches: 9. The CDR3 extends over 15 amino acids. CDR1 and CDR2 (germline): SNHLY, FYNNEI. The CDR3 sequence: CASNMAGTGKETQYF. The CDR3 DNA is TGTGCCAGCAATATGGCAGGGACAGGGAAAGAGACCCAGTACTTC. Supplemented by reference TRBV2 and TRBJ2-5, the full variable domain reads EPEVTQTPSHQVTQMGQEVILRCVPISNHLYFYWYRQILGQKVEFLVSFYNNEISEKSEIFDDQFSVERPDGSNFTLKIRSTKLEDSAMYFCASNMAGTGKETQYFGPGTRLLVL.

Sample share makes this clone medium-sized. This chain joins TRBV5-6 and TRBJ1-3; no definite D call. The CDR3 totals 12 residues. Deletions cut 4 bases from V and 0 bases from J, with 2 bases between. The germline V gene has CDR1 SGHDT and CDR2 YYEEEE. In nucleotides, the CDR3 is TGTGCCAGCAGCACCTCTGGAAACACCATATATTTT. It is translated as CASSTSGNTIYF.

This clone came up a few times. The CDR3 DNA follows: TGTGCCAGCAGCTCCAACACCGGGGAGCTGTTTTTT. This gives the protein CASSSNTGELFF. V is TRBV7-3 and J is TRBJ2-2; no firm D call. Trimming shortened V by 4 bases and J by 2 bases, and 2 bases separated the two germline ends. CDR3 size: 12 residues. From germline, CDR1 is SGHTA and CDR2 FQGTGA. The variable domain in full, with the rest retrieved from reference TRBV7-3 and TRBJ2-2, is GAGVSQTPSNKVTEKGKYVELRCDPISGHTALYWYRQSLGQGPEFLIYFQGTGAADDSGLPNDRFFAVRPEGSVSTLKIQRTERGDSAVYLCASSSNTGELFFGEGSRLTVL.

Only one count was recorded for this clone. The chain has TRBV6-1 and TRBJ2-1; no reliable D call. CDR1 and CDR2 (germline): MNHNS, SASEGT. Trimming removed 4 bases at V and 9 bases at J, with 16 bases between. This CDR3 region has 14 residues. The CDR3 loop reads CASSVGPITSEQFF. The CDR3 DNA follows: TGTGCCAGCAGTGTTGGACCCATCACGAGTGAGCAGTTCTTC.